This passage covers 5 T cell receptor beta chains from one sample sequenced in a study of T cells in localized non-small cell lung cancer. Libraries were prepared by immunoSEQ multiplex PCR; TCRdb keeps only in-frame clonotypes and omits some of them. This table holds 45,000 to 55,000 clones, roughly 90% found once. This specimen consisted of peripheral blood, obtained before any cancer treatment. These receptors were obtained from a male donor aged 60 or over with stage III squamous cell lung carcinoma.

This clone occurred a few times. The CDR3 spells CASSRHGGRANGSPLHF. DNA of the CDR3: TGTGCCAGCAGCCGTCATGGTGGCAGGGCAAATGGTTCACCCCTCCACTTT. This chain joins TRBV7-9 and TRBJ1-6, with D possibly being TRBD1 (5 bases). The length of the CDR3 is 17 residues. CDR1 is SEHNR, CDR2 FQNEAQ, per germline (reference sequence). The germline V and J ends were trimmed by 5 bases and 9 bases, with 23 bases remaining between them.

The rearrangement joins TRBV7-9 to TRBJ2-3; no clear D gene. The CDR3 has 18 amino acids. From germline, CDR1 is SEHNR and CDR2 FQNEAQ (reference sequence). Trimming cost V 1 base and J 5 bases, with 22 bases left between them. The CDR3 DNA follows: TGTGCCAGCAGCTTAGTAGCCATGGGCTCCCGTTCAAGAGATACGCAGTATTTT. It encodes CASSLVAMGSRSRDTQYF.

The chain carries TRBV5-1 and TRBJ1-5; a possible D gene is TRBD1 (5 bases). The CDR3 has 15 residues. The germline V and J ends were trimmed by 4 bases and 0 bases, with 11 bases remaining between them. Looked up from germline, CDR1 is SGHRS and CDR2 is YFSETQ. CDR3 loop: CASSTDSSSNQPQHF. For the CDR3, the DNA is TGCGCCAGCAGCACCGACAGCTCTAGCAATCAGCCCCAGCATTTT.

The V and J genes are TRBV7-9 and TRBJ2-5, with 7 bases matching TRBD1. Germline values: CDR1 SEHNR, CDR2 FQNEAQ (reference sequence). J lost 0 bases, V lost 4 bases, and 2 bases had no gene match. This CDR3 has 14 amino acids. CDR3 amino acids: CASSSGQYQETQYF. DNA for the CDR3: TGTGCCAGCAGCTCGGGACAGTACCAAGAGACCCAGTACTTC. The variable domain in full, with the rest retrieved from reference TRBV7-9 and TRBJ2-5, is DTGVSQNPRHKITKRGQNVTFRCDPISEHNRLYWYRQTLGQGPEFLTYFQNEAQLEKSRLLSDRFSAERPKGSFSTLEIQRTEQGDSAMYLCASSSGQYQETQYFGPGTRLLVL.

The chain combines TRBV5-1 with TRBJ1-4; no firm D call. Germline V gene sequence: CDR1 SGHRS, CDR2 YFSETQ. The CDR3 is 16 residues long. Trimming shortened V by 0 bases and J by 0 bases, and 9 bases separated the two germline ends. CDR3 sequence: CASSLAPSATNEKLFF. The CDR3 nucleotides are TGCGCCAGCAGCTTGGCTCCCAGTGCAACTAATGAAAAACTGTTTTTT. Drawing the rest from reference TRBV5-1 and TRBJ1-4, the complete variable domain is KAGVTQTPRYLIKTRGQQVTLSCSPISGHRSVSWYQQTPGQGLQFLFEYFSETQRNKGNFPGRFSGRQFSNSRSEMNVSTLELGDSALYLCASSLAPSATNEKLFFGSGTQLSVL.